Listed below are T cell receptor beta chains from one sample, sequenced in a study of blood T cell repertoires in COVID-19. Measured with immunoSEQ multiplex PCR; TCRdb has only the in-frame clones, and not every one. Found here are some 510,000 clones, 88% of them singletons; the top ten hold less than 2%. Sequenced material: PBMCs or T cells enriched from blood (not recorded which). The receptors stem from a woman in her forties who had recovered from COVID-19. Each CDR3 is given with its conserved first and last residue. A D gene is named only where the DNA matches it firmly. Size is omitted from some rows. Given values are once, few, many or a class for expanded clones.

.	.	TRBV4-3	TRBJ1-2	TGCGCCAGCAGCCAACGTGACTATGGCTACACCTTC	CASSQRDYGYTF
.	.	TRBV7-8	TRBJ1-4	TGTGCCAGCAGCTTGACAGGTGAAAAACTGTTTTTT	CASSLTGEKLFF
.	.	TRBV10-3	TRBJ1-5	TGTGCCATCAGTGACAGCAGGGGCAATCAGCCCCAGCATTTT	CAISDSRGNQPQHF
.	TRBD1	TRBV19	TRBJ1-1	TGTGCCAGTAGTCCGGACAGGGGCGGAGTGTTCTTCGCTTTCTTT	CASSPDRGGVFFAFF
.	TRBD1	TRBV6-1	TRBJ1-3	TGTGCCAGCAGTGAATGGTATTCGGGACAGGGTCGGAACACCATATATTTT	CASSEWYSGQGRNTIYF
.	TRBD1	TRBV11-2	TRBJ1-2	TGTGCCAGCAGCCCCCGGACAGGGGTTTTGGTCTATGGCTACACCTTC	CASSPRTGVLVYGYTF
.	.	TRBV4-3	TRBJ2-3	TGCGCCAGCAGCCAAGATCTACGAACAGATACGCAGTATTTT	CASSQDLRTDTQYF
.	.	TRBV12-2	TRBJ1-5	TGTGCAAGTCGCCGTTTCCAGGGGGCTCTTGACAATCAGCCCCAGCATTTT	CASRRFQGALDNQPQHF
.	.	TRBV5-4	TRBJ1-1	TGTGCCAGCAGCACCCACGGAGGGGACACTGAAGCTTTCTTT	CASSTHGGDTEAFF
.	TRBD1	TRBV5-1	TRBJ2-3	TGCGCCAGCAGCATGACAGGGACAGATACGCAGTATTTT	CASSMTGTDTQYF
few	TRBD2	TRBV7-9	TRBJ2-7	TGTGCCAGCAGCTTAGGGGGACTAGGAACCTACGAGCAGTACTTC	CASSLGGLGTYEQYF
once	.	TRBV5-4	TRBJ1-3	TGTGCCAGCAGCCGGGGGGCCTCTGGAAACACCATATATTTT	CASSRGASGNTIYF
.	TRBD1	TRBV29-1	TRBJ2-7	TGCAGCGTTTGGGACAGAAACTACGAGCAGTACTTC	CSVWDRNYEQYF
.	.	TRBV13	TRBJ1-1	TGTGCCAGCAGCCAAACGGGAGGGTGGAGGAGCACTGAAGCTTTCTTT	CASSQTGGWRSTEAFF
few	TRBD1	TRBV30	TRBJ2-7	TGTGCCTGGAGACAAGGACAGGGAGGCGAGCAGTACTTC	CAWRQGQGGEQYF
.	.	TRBV4-2	TRBJ2-1	TGTGCCAGCAGCCAAGGCTCACCCGGGACGGAGGGGAATGAGCAGTTCTTC	CASSQGSPGTEGNEQFF
.	.	TRBV23-1	TRBJ2-2	TGCGCCAGCAGCCACCCTAGAACCGGGGAGCTGTTTTTT	CASSHPRTGELFF
.	TRBD2	TRBV10-3	TRBJ2-1	TGTGCCATCAGTGATCCGGGAGGTGCCTACAATGAGCAGTTCTTC	CAISDPGGAYNEQFF
.	TRBD1	TRBV27	TRBJ2-7	TGTGCCAGCAGTTCGCTCAGGGACAGGGTTGTTTATGATCCCTACGAGCAGTACTTC	CASSSLRDRVVYDPYEQYF
few	.	TRBV7-2	TRBJ1-2	TGTGCCAGCAGCTCCTATTCGGGAGTCTCCGCGGGGGGCTACACCTTC	CASSSYSGVSAGGYTF
.	TRBD1	TRBV2	TRBJ1-4	TGTGCCAGCAGCCGACAGGGGAATGAAAAACTGTTTTTT	CASSRQGNEKLFF
.	.	TRBV19	TRBJ2-2	TGTGCCAGTAGTCCAAACACCGGGGAGCTGTTTTTT	CASSPNTGELFF
.	TRBD1	TRBV27	TRBJ1-3	TGTGCCAGCAGTCCTACACGGACAGGAGGAAACACCATATATTTT	CASSPTRTGGNTIYF
.	.	TRBV7-8	TRBJ1-4	TGTGCCAGCAGCTTAGCAGAGTACCATGAAAAACTGTTTTTT	CASSLAEYHEKLFF
.	.	TRBV19	TRBJ1-1	TGTGCCAGTCAAACTTTGTCTGGGCCTCCCTCGAACACTGAAGCTTTCTTT	CASQTLSGPPSNTEAFF
.	TRBD1	TRBV27	TRBJ1-1	TGTGCCAGCAGTTTAGGACAGGGCTGGACTGAAGCTTTCTTT	CASSLGQGWTEAFF
.	.	TRBV3-1/TRBV3-2	TRBJ1-1	TGTGCCAGCAGCCAAGGGGAGAGATGGATGCGGAACACTGAAGCTTTCTTT	CASSQGERWMRNTEAFF
.	TRBD2	TRBV25-1	TRBJ2-7	TGTGCCAGCAGCCTTAGCGGGAGGTACGAGCAGTACTTC	CASSLSGRYEQYF
once	TRBD1	TRBV5-1	TRBJ2-6	TGCGCCAGCGGGACAGGTGTATGGTCTGGGGCCAACGTCCTGACTTTC	CASGTGVWSGANVLTF
once	.	TRBV14	TRBJ1-2	TGTGCCAGCAGCCAAGGATTCGGGGGCTATGGCTACACCTTC	CASSQGFGGYGYTF
.	.	TRBV24-1	TRBJ1-5	TGTGCCACCAGTGACGTCGATCAGCCCCAGCATTTT	CATSDVDQPQHF
.	.	TRBV18	TRBJ2-2	TGTGCCAGCTCGCGGAAAGGGGGTCCCGGGGAGCTGTTTTTT	CASSRKGGPGELFF
.	.	TRBV6-2/TRBV6-3	TRBJ1-2	TGTGCCAGCAGCTTGGACAAACACTATGGCTACACCTTC	CASSLDKHYGYTF
once	.	TRBV15	TRBJ1-4	TGTGCCACCAGCAGAGAGGGCTGGCAGGGAGAAAAACTGTTTTTT	CATSREGWQGEKLFF
.	TRBD2	TRBV4-3	TRBJ2-1	TGCGCCAGCAGCCAAGGCCTTGGGACTAGCGCATTAGACTCCTACAATGAGCAGTTCTTC	CASSQGLGTSALDSYNEQFF
.	TRBD1	TRBV5-6	TRBJ1-2	TGTGCCAGCAGCAGGACAGGGGAGGGGGACTATGGCTACACCTTC	CASSRTGEGDYGYTF
.	.	TRBV5-6	TRBJ2-7	TGTGCCAGCAGCTTCCCTTCATCGGACTCCCGTGGCTACGAGCAGTACTTC	CASSFPSSDSRGYEQYF
.	.	TRBV4-1	TRBJ1-6	TGCGCCAGCAGCCAAGAGTCTTATTCACCCCTCCACTTT	CASSQESYSPLHF
.	.	TRBV30	TRBJ1-2	TGTGCCTGGAGTTGGGGGGTTACTAACTATGGCTACACCTTC	CAWSWGVTNYGYTF
.	TRBD1	TRBV7-2	TRBJ1-5	TGTGCCAGCAGCCCGGTGACAGGGGGCGATCAGCCCCAGCATTTT	CASSPVTGGDQPQHF
.	TRBD2	TRBV27	TRBJ2-3	TGTGCCAGCAGTTTGAAAGCCCCGGGACTAGCGGAGTACACAGATACGCAGTATTTT	CASSLKAPGLAEYTDTQYF
.	TRBD1	TRBV2	TRBJ1-2	TGTGCCAGCAAAATCGACAGGGGTCCTGGCTACACCTTC	CASKIDRGPGYTF
.	.	TRBV7-8	TRBJ2-6	TGTGCCAGCAGCTCCCGGAACATGGAAGGGGCGCGAACCCCTGGGGCCAACGTCCTGACTTTC	CASSSRNMEGARTPGANVLTF
.	.	TRBV25-1	TRBJ1-1	TGTGCCAGCAGTGAAAGTACCCATCGGGGCACTGAAGCTTTCTTT	CASSESTHRGTEAFF
.	.	TRBV5-1	TRBJ1-2	TGCGCCAGCAGCTCTCAACAGGGAAGCTATGGCTACACCTTC	CASSSQQGSYGYTF
.	.	TRBV20-1	TRBJ1-2	TGCAGTGCTTGGCAGGATTATGGCTACACCTTC	CSAWQDYGYTF
.	.	TRBV30	TRBJ1-5	TGTGCCTGGAGCGGCGGACTGGGGCAGCCCCAGCATTTT	CAWSGGLGQPQHF
.	.	TRBV7-6	TRBJ2-7	TGTGCCAGCAGCGTTTTGAGCGCCCCATCGATCTACGAGCAGTACTTC	CASSVLSAPSIYEQYF
.	TRBD2	TRBV4-1	TRBJ2-1	TGCGCCAGCAGCCAGGCCTTAGCGGGAGCCTCACCTTCCTACAATGAGCAGTTCTTC	CASSQALAGASPSYNEQFF